The next 14 T cell receptor beta chains were all read from a single sample in a study of tumor and adjacent non-tumor tissue in lung cancer. The template was RNA from unsorted bulk tissue. The normal lung tissue was taken more than 3 cm from the tumor edge. Three rounds of nested PCR, following a modified ARM-PCR protocol, produced the TCRbeta library. TCRdb redid the calling of the multiplex PCR reads with MiXCR, one entry per CDR3 protein. The table lists some 97,000 distinct CDR3 sequences, about 62% of them singletons, with roughly 18% in the top ten. The sample taken for sequencing was distant non-tumor lung tissue. These receptor sequences come from a man aged 30 to 39 with non-small cell lung cancer.

This rearrangement joins TRBV11-2 to TRBJ2-5; the match to TRBD1 covers 9 bases. The V gene end was trimmed by 7 bases and the J gene end by 7 bases; junction bases not matched to a gene: 10. The CDR3 consists of 14 residues. CDR1 and CDR2 from the germline V gene are SGHAT and FQNNGV. The CDR3: CASNTNRGPGTQYF. The CDR3 DNA sequence: TGTGCCAGCAACACCAACAGGGGGCCGGGGACCCAGTACTTC.

Details on this clonotype: Its ends do not fully match the called genes, so a read error is possible. This chain links TRBV11-3 with TRBJ2-1, with D unclear. The germline V gene has CDR1 SGHNT and CDR2 YENEEA. The CDR3 contains 12 residues. The CDR3 nucleotides are TGTGGCAGCCCCACACCTGGCAATGAGCAGTTCTTC. Protein: CGSPTPGNEQFF.

This rearrangement joins TRBV7-9 to TRBJ1-1, with unresolved D. The V end was cut by 11 bases, the J end by 1 base, with 14 bases between. This CDR3 is built from 13 residues. Germline CDR1 SEHNR, CDR2 FQNEAQ (reference sequence). CDR3 sequence: CAGVGWSNTEAFF. Written as DNA, the CDR3 is TGTGCCGGAGTTGGATGGTCGAACACTGAAGCTTTCTTT.

This clonotype was detected ten times or more. The chain is built from TRBV20-1 and TRBJ1-1, with 9 bases fitting TRBD1. This CDR3 spans 12 amino acids. Per the germline V gene, CDR1 is DFQATT and CDR2 is SNEGSKA (reference sequence). J gave up 4 bases and V 5 bases, and 2 bases lay outside the gene matches. CDR3 DNA: TGCAGTGCTCGACAGGGGGGCACTGAAGCTTTCTTT. Amino acids: CSARQGGTEAFF.

As to this clonotype: A junction boundary mismatches the germline segment, possibly from a read error. The chain combines TRBV10-3 with TRBJ2-5, with TRBD1 matching over 10 bases. CDR3 length: 15 residues. CDR1 and CDR2 (germline): ENHRY, SYGVKD. In DNA form, the CDR3 reads TGTGCCATCAGTGAATCGGGGACAGGGGAAGAGACCCAGTATTTC. It codes for CAISESGTGEETQYF.

Concerning this clonotype: Germline is not matched at one junction end, which may reflect a read error. V usage is TRBV11-2 and J usage is TRBJ2-2, with D perhaps matching TRBD2 (5 bases). Germline assignment: CDR1 SGHAT and CDR2 FQNNGV. The CDR3 runs to 14 residues. For the CDR3, the DNA is TGTGCCAGCAGCGGTAAAAGTAACACCGGGGAGCTATTTTTT. Translation: CASSGKSNTGELFF.

This clonotype has just one count. One base away lies a much larger clone, so this may be a sequencing read error. The chain uses TRBV11-2 and TRBJ2-7, with 7 bases aligning to TRBD1. Germline V gene data show CDR1 as SGHAT and CDR2 as FQNNGV. Trimming cost V 9 bases and J 3 bases; bases outside gene matches: 11. CDR3 length: 14 amino acids. This CDR3 reads CARSPGQGVYEQYF. The CDR3 DNA is TGTGCCAGAAGCCCGGGGCAGGGGGTCTACGAGCAGTACTTC.

In the case of this clonotype: One end of the junction does not line up with germline, which may come from a read error. The V and J genes are TRBV12-3 or TRBV12-4 and TRBJ2-1; 7 nucleotides match TRBD2. This CDR3 has 14 amino acids. The CDR3 reads CASMIGACGSNEFF. CDR3 DNA sequence: TGTGCTAGCATGATTGGGGCTTGCGGGAGTAATGAGTTCTTC.

This clonotype appeared many times. The chain recombines TRBV5-6 with TRBJ2-3; D not certain. Germline assignment: CDR1 SGHDT and CDR2 YYEEEE. The V end lost 6 bases, the J end lost 2 bases, and 10 bases lay between the germline ends. CDR3 length: 13 amino acids. The CDR3 nucleotides are TGTGCCAGCAAGAGGATCTTCACAGATACGCAGTATTTT. Amino acid sequence: CASKRIFTDTQYF.

To note about this clonotype: This could be a read error, since a much larger clone is one nucleotide away. This chain links TRBV4-1 with TRBJ2-3; D is possibly TRBD2 (6 bases). There are 16 residues in the CDR3. Per the germline V gene, CDR1 is MGHRA and CDR2 is YSYEKL. The CDR3 sequence is CASSPWWSGRTDMQYF. The CDR3 nucleotides read TGCGCCAGCAGCCCATGGTGGAGCGGGCGCACAGATATGCAGTATTTT.

Ten or more counts support this clonotype. The J gene is TRBJ2-7, the V gene TRBV6-2 or TRBV6-3; 7 bases are a match to TRBD1. The CDR3 length is 15 residues. V trimming: 5 bases; J trimming: 4 bases; junction bases outside the gene matches: 11. Germline CDR1 MNHEY, CDR2 SVGEGT. CDR3 sequence (DNA): TGTGCCAGCAGTCATTCCGGGACAGTCACGTACGAGCAGTACTTC. It specifies CASSHSGTVTYEQYF.

This clonotype was counted many times. This sequence joins TRBV6-1 and TRBJ1-6; 7 bases align to TRBD1. The CDR3 is 15 residues long. With 2 bases clipped from V and 6 bases from J, the junction kept 4 bases outside the gene matches. Germline-derived CDR1 and CDR2 are MNHNS and SASEGT. CDR3 DNA: TGTGCCAGCAGTGAATCAGGACAGGCTAATTCACCCCTCCACTTT. This gives the protein CASSESGQANSPLHF.

This clonotype turned up a few times. The gene calls are TRBV4-3 and TRBJ1-1; tentatively, D is TRBD1 (5 bases). The V end lost 3 bases, the J end lost 6 bases, and 17 bases lay between the germline ends. Germline CDR1 reads LGHNA; CDR2 reads YSLEER. This CDR3 has 15 residues. The CDR3 bases are TGCGCCAGCAGCCAGGAGCACGGGGGAAGGGCTGAAGCTTTCTTT. It codes for CASSQEHGGRAEAFF.

The sample holds one count of this clonotype. The conserved phenylalanine or tryptophan is not found at the CDR3 terminus, so this likely reflects a read error. This chain uses TRBV5-4 with TRBJ1-2; TRBD1 agrees at 11 bases. Trimming cost V 4 bases and J 6 bases; bases outside gene matches: 8. CDR3 length equals 15 residues. Germline CDR1 SGHNT, CDR2 YYREEE (reference sequence). CDR3 loop: CASSPRTGGDDGYTI. DNA for the CDR3: TGTGCCAGCAGCCCTAGGACAGGGGGCGACGATGGCTACACCATC.